This T cell receptor beta chain derives from a study of memory CD4+ T cells and cytomegalovirus serostatus. Overall study: Donors were healthy Belgian adults, several CMV seropositive and 20 to 30 seronegative. Study-level points and caveats: The CMV-associated TCR signature appears largely within the CD4+ memory repertoire. About 40% of the roughly 160 known CMV-associated TCRbeta sequences appeared in CD4+ memory.

Concerning this clone itself: Its antigen is still unknown.

The data were produced by immunoSEQ multiplex PCR, yet TCRdb's version contains in-frame clones alone and is incomplete. In the table there are about 82,000 clones, approximately 84% of which are singletons. The sort gate was single viable CD3+CD4+CD8-CD45RO+ cells for memory CD4+ T cells. CD4+ T cells were isolated by positive magnetic selection. V shed 5 bases, J shed 7 bases, and the junction held 13 bases outside the gene matches. The CDR3 totals 16 residues. Germline V CDR1 and CDR2: SGHNT, YYREEE (reference sequence). Sequencing input: memory CD4+ T cells from blood. The receptor was isolated from an adult in good health and CMV-seronegative. The chain carries TRBV5-4 and TRBJ1-4, with 8 bases identical to TRBD1. The CDR3 DNA reads as TGTGCCAGCAGTAGCACCGGACAGGGAAAGGGTGAAAAACTGTTTTTT. Its translation: CASSSTGQGKGEKLFF. The complete variable domain, with remaining parts taken from reference TRBV5-4 and TRBJ1-4, reads ETGVTQSPTHLIKTRGQQVTLRCSSQSGHNTVSWYQQALGQGPQFIFQYYREEENGRGNFPPRFSGLQFPNYSSELNVNALELDDSALYLCASSSTGQGKGEKLFFGSGTQLSVL.